These 11 T cell receptor beta chains were sequenced from one sample in a study of OX40 agonist ivuxolimab in advanced cancers. Libraries were prepared by immunoSEQ multiplex PCR; TCRdb keeps only in-frame clonotypes and omits some of them. Among 75,000 to 95,000 clones listed, around 87% were seen once. The sequencing here drew on CD4+ or CD8+ T cells sorted from blood, taken in a trial of the OX40 agonist ivuxolimab. The receptors here all came from an adult with an advanced solid tumor such as melanoma, head and neck, liver or kidney cancer.

This clone showed up just a few times. The rearrangement joins TRBV2 to TRBJ1-2; D gene ambiguous. CDR1 and CDR2 (germline): SNHLY, FYNNEI. This CDR3 comprises 12 residues. V lost 6 bases, J lost 7 bases, and 12 bases lay in between. This CDR3 is CASSRMSRGYTF. For the CDR3, the DNA is TGTGCCAGCAGCCGGATGTCTCGTGGCTACACCTTC.

This chain joins TRBV19 and TRBJ2-2; 7 positions agree with TRBD2. Germline trimming cut 9 bases from V and 6 bases from J; bases unmatched to any gene: 10. The CDR3 is 14 amino acids. CDR1 is LNHDA, CDR2 SQIVND, per germline (reference sequence). The CDR3 spells CASRAGSGSGELFF. DNA of the CDR3: TGTGCCAGCCGCGCGGGTAGCGGGTCCGGGGAGCTGTTTTTT.

The gene calls are TRBV11-2 and TRBJ2-5; a weak D match, TRBD1 (6 bases). The germline V and J ends were trimmed by 6 bases and 5 bases, with 28 bases remaining between them. This CDR3 is built from 18 residues. Germline V lookup: CDR1 SGHAT, CDR2 FQNNGV. The CDR3 sequence is CASSQGSGQRILQETQYF. CDR3 in DNA: TGTGCCAGCAGTCAGGGGTCAGGACAGAGAATCCTTCAGGAGACCCAGTACTTC.

Details on this clone: The germline gene is not matched at one end of the junction; a read error may be the cause. This sequence joins TRBV11-1 and TRBJ2-7; TRBD2 matches at 10 bases. The CDR3 runs to 15 residues. Germline CDR1 and CDR2: SGHAT and FQDESV (reference sequence). CDR3 sequence (DNA): TGTGCCGGCAGCCGTACTAGCGGGACTGTCGCCGAGCAGTACTTC. Protein sequence: CAGSRTSGTVAEQYF.

The chain employs TRBV7-6 and TRBJ1-3; 7 bases are shared with TRBD1. J lost 2 bases, V lost 0 bases, and 4 bases had no gene match. This CDR3 has 16 residues. CDR1 is SGHVS and CDR2 is FNYEAQ in the germline V gene. The CDR3 loop is CASSLAPGQAGNTIYF. The CDR3 DNA is TGTGCCAGCAGCTTAGCGCCTGGACAGGCTGGAAACACCATATATTTT. The full variable domain, its missing parts supplied by reference TRBV7-6 and TRBJ1-3, is GAGVSQSPRYKVTKRGQDVALRCDPISGHVSLYWYRQALGQGPEFLTYFNYEAQQDKSGLPNDRFSAERPEGSISTLTIQRTEQRDSAMYRCASSLAPGQAGNTIYFGEGSWLTVV.

The chain joins TRBV27 to TRBJ1-1; D ambiguous. This CDR3 region has 14 residues. Germline CDR1 and CDR2: MNHEY and SMNVEV (reference sequence). The V and J ends lost 2 bases and 2 bases respectively, with 9 bases between them. The CDR3 region is CASSLNRGNTEAFF. The CDR3 DNA follows: TGTGCCAGCAGTTTAAATCGGGGTAACACTGAAGCTTTCTTT.

For this clone: Distinct nucleotide sequences in the sample also encode this CDR3. The chain links TRBV5-1 to TRBJ1-1; D not certain. The V gene lost 0 bases and the J gene lost 0 bases, with 6 bases spanning the gap. The germline CDR1 and CDR2 sequences are SGHRS and YFSETQ. The CDR3 sequence is 14 residues long. CDR3 coding DNA: TGCGCCAGCAGCTTGGCATCGATGAACACTGAAGCTTTCTTT. It encodes CASSLASMNTEAFF.

The chain uses TRBV5-4 and TRBJ2-3; D not resolved. This CDR3 has 13 residues. Trimming removed 0 bases from V and 4 bases from J, with 6 bases in between. CDR1 is SGHNT, CDR2 YYREEE, per germline (reference sequence). CDR3 nucleotides: TGTGCCAGCAGCTTGGGAGCTTCAGATACGCAGTATTTT. Translation gives CASSLGASDTQYF.

This chain joins TRBV10-2 and TRBJ1-1; 9 bases are a match to TRBD1. The CDR3 has 15 residues. Germline loops: CDR1 WSHSY, CDR2 SAAADI. V shed 2 bases and J 7 bases; nucleotides not matched to a gene: 8. CDR3 sequence reads: CASSEIYRGRVEAFF. The DNA of the CDR3 is TGCGCCAGCAGTGAGATTTACAGGGGGCGGGTTGAAGCTTTCTTT.

The CDR3 is CASSFSWAGANVLTF. CDR3 DNA sequence: TGTGCCAGCAGTTTTTCGTGGGCTGGGGCCAACGTCCTGACTTTC. The chain combines TRBV27 with TRBJ2-6; no definite D call. Germline assignment: CDR1 MNHEY and CDR2 SMNVEV (reference sequence). The V end lost 3 bases, the J end lost 2 bases, and 8 bases lay between the germline ends. This CDR3 has 15 residues.

The gene calls are TRBV5-5 and TRBJ2-7; 9 bases match TRBD1. Germline trimming cut 4 bases from V and 5 bases from J; bases unmatched to any gene: 4. The CDR3 loop spans 13 amino acids. In germline, CDR1 is SGHKS, CDR2 YYEKEE (reference sequence). In DNA, the CDR3 is TGTGCCAGCAGCAGGACAGGGGAGAACGAGCAGTACGTC. This encodes CASSRTGENEQYV.